Listed here are 10 T cell receptor beta chains from one sample, sequenced in a study of blood T cell repertoires in COVID-19. TCRdb keeps only in-frame clones here, not all; method: immunoSEQ multiplex PCR. The repertoire consists of under 300,000 clones, with about nine tenths occurring once and the leading ten covering about 2%. Sequencing input: PBMCs or T cells enriched from blood (not recorded which). All receptors derive from a woman aged 40 to 50 with acute COVID-19.

The chain carries TRBV4-3 and TRBJ1-6; D unresolved. Germline-derived CDR1 and CDR2 are LGHNA and YSLEER. This CDR3 is 16 amino acids long. Trimming removed 0 bases at V and 9 bases at J, with 15 bases between. CDR3 loop: CASSQDWSHLGSPLHF. CDR3 DNA: TGCGCCAGCAGCCAAGATTGGTCCCACCTAGGTTCACCCCTCCACTTT.

This sequence joins TRBV20-1 and TRBJ1-1; D uncertain. Germline V gene lookup returns CDR1 DFQATT and CDR2 SNEGSKA (reference sequence). V lost 6 bases to trimming and J lost 3 bases, with 8 bases between them. The CDR3 sequence is 11 residues long. CDR3 region: CSASPDTEAFF. The CDR3 DNA reads TGCAGTGCCTCCCCAGACACTGAAGCTTTCTTT.

A few counts support this clone. The rearrangement uses TRBV2 and TRBJ2-2; possible D gene TRBD2, 5 bases. V was trimmed by 7 bases and J by 2 bases, leaving 11 bases between them. Looked up from germline, CDR1 is SNHLY and CDR2 is FYNNEI. This CDR3 comprises 14 residues. CDR3 region: CASNRGKNTGELFF. The CDR3 DNA reads TGTGCCAGCAACCGGGGAAAAAACACCGGGGAGCTGTTTTTT.

The CDR3 here is CASSPRRGTSSYEQYF. In DNA, the CDR3 is TGCGCCAGCAGCCCGAGGCGGGGGACCAGCTCCTACGAGCAGTACTTC. The chain employs TRBV5-1 and TRBJ2-7; 7 bases align to TRBD2. The CDR3 is 16 amino acids. The junction had 10 bases not matched to a gene; V was cut back by 4 bases and J by 0 bases. Germline CDR1 and CDR2: SGHRS and YFSETQ.

This clone was seen a few times. The chain carries TRBV11-3 and TRBJ1-2, with D maybe TRBD1 (6 bases). This CDR3 is built from 13 residues. Trimming shortened V by 4 bases and J by 4 bases, and 10 bases separated the two germline ends. Germline V lookup: CDR1 SGHNT, CDR2 YENEEA. The CDR3 coding sequence is TGTGCCAGCAGCTCTACAGGGACCTATGGCTACACCTTC. Translation gives CASSSTGTYGYTF.

V and J are TRBV5-1 and TRBJ2-5, with D perhaps TRBD1 (6 bases). Trimming stripped 0 bases from V and 5 bases from J, with 17 bases between. This CDR3 is 16 amino acids long. The germline CDR1 and CDR2 sequences are SGHRS and YFSETQ. The CDR3 DNA follows: TGCGCCAGCAGCTTGGGGCTACAGGGTAGAATTGAGACCCAGTACTTC. This gives the protein CASSLGLQGRIETQYF. The variable domain in full, completed from reference TRBV5-1 and TRBJ2-5, reads KAGVTQTPRYLIKTRGQQVTLSCSPISGHRSVSWYQQTPGQGLQFLFEYFSETQRNKGNFPGRFSGRQFSNSRSEMNVSTLELGDSALYLCASSLGLQGRIETQYFGPGTRLLVL.

The V call is TRBV7-9, the J call TRBJ2-1, with D possibly being TRBD1 (5 bases). CDR1 and CDR2 from the germline V gene are SEHNR and FQNEAQ (reference sequence). V was cut by 3 bases and J by 8 bases, with 26 bases left in between. The CDR3 runs to 18 residues. CDR3 bases: TGTGCCAGCAGCTTCACAGGCCTCTCCCGGGCCCACGGAGATGAGCAGTTCTTC. Its protein product is CASSFTGLSRAHGDEQFF.

This chain joins TRBV18 and TRBJ2-4, with D perhaps matching TRBD2 (5 bases). Trimming removed 6 bases at V and 6 bases at J, with 12 bases between. In germline, CDR1 is KGHSH, CDR2 LQKENI. The CDR3 runs to 13 residues. The CDR3: CASSRKSGNIQYF. The CDR3 DNA reads TGTGCCAGCTCTCGTAAAAGCGGAAACATTCAGTACTTC.

As DNA, the CDR3 is TGTGCCAGCAGCCAAGCAGGGGCGCGGTCCTACGAGCAGTACTTC. Amino acids: CASSQAGARSYEQYF. The chain has TRBV4-2 and TRBJ2-7, with TRBD1 as a possible D gene (6 bases). The CDR3 extends over 15 amino acids. The V end lost 1 base, the J end lost 1 base, and 11 bases lay between the germline ends. Germline-derived CDR1 and CDR2 are LGHNA and YNFKEQ.

The V call is TRBV7-9, the J call TRBJ2-5; the match to TRBD1 covers 8 bases. Germline CDR1 is SEHNR and CDR2 is FQNEAQ (reference sequence). After removal of 4 bases from V and 5 bases from J, the junction contained 9 bases not matched to a gene. This CDR3 is built from 15 residues. CDR3 coding DNA: TGTGCCAGCAGCTCTAGGGACAGGCCAGGGGAGACCCAGTACTTC. It yields the protein CASSSRDRPGETQYF.